Following are 5 T cell receptor beta chains from one sample sequenced in a study of shared clonotypes between healthy human individuals. Here immunoSEQ multiplex PCR was the method, and the copy in TCRdb shows in-frame clones only, minus some. Seen here are 2.5 million or so clones, around nine tenths observed once, and the top ten hold more than 0.12%. The source material was naive CD4+ T cells sorted from blood. The subset is: CD45RA+ positively selected. The receptors were sampled from a man between 18 and 35 years old in good health.

The chain uses TRBV4-2 and TRBJ2-5; no reliable D call. Trimming shortened V by 0 bases and J by 2 bases, and 13 bases separated the two germline ends. Looked up from germline, CDR1 is LGHNA and CDR2 is YNFKEQ. This CDR3 contains 16 residues. In DNA, the CDR3 is TGTGCCAGCAGCCAAGATTGGACGGTGACGCAAGAGACCCAGTACTTC. It yields the protein CASSQDWTVTQETQYF.

V usage is TRBV5-1 and J usage is TRBJ1-2, with D perhaps TRBD1 (5 bases). With 3 bases removed from V and 0 bases from J, the gap between germline ends came to 12 bases. This CDR3 is 15 amino acids long. Per the germline V gene, CDR1 is SGHRS and CDR2 is YFSETQ. The CDR3 DNA follows: TGCGCCAGCAGCTGGGACCCCTGGTCTAACTATGGCTACACCTTC. Translating gives CASSWDPWSNYGYTF.

V usage is TRBV7-2 and J usage is TRBJ2-2; 8 bases are shared with TRBD2. This CDR3 contains 15 residues. Germline CDR1 and CDR2: SGHTA and FQGNSA. V lost 2 bases, J lost 4 bases, and 3 bases stayed unmatched. The CDR3 DNA is TGTGCCAGCAGCTTATACGGGAGGGGCACCGGGGAGCTGTTTTTT. It is translated as CASSLYGRGTGELFF.

The V call is TRBV6-1, the J call TRBJ2-1, with D hard to call. Trimming left V 11 bases short and J 0 bases short, with 11 bases between. This CDR3 is built from 13 residues. CDR1 MNHNS and CDR2 SASEGT come from the germline V gene. In nucleotides, the CDR3 is TGTGCCCTTGATCAGGACTCCTACAATGAGCAGTTCTTC. Protein sequence: CALDQDSYNEQFF.

This clone was seen a handful of times. In DNA, the CDR3 is TGTGCCAGTACTCCGAGACACCCCGTATATAATTCACCCCTCCACTTT. Its translation is CASTPRHPVYNSPLHF. The V and J genes are TRBV27 and TRBJ1-6; D is uncertain. The length of the CDR3 is 16 residues. V lost 9 bases and J 4 bases, leaving 19 bases between the germline ends. The germline V gene has CDR1 MNHEY and CDR2 SMNVEV (reference sequence).